The 19 T cell receptor beta chains given below trace back to one sample, sequenced in a study of CD8+CD57+ T cells in acquired aplastic anemia (dated by TCRdb to about 2018). Sequencing instrument: Illumina HiSeq 2000. Profiling of TCR beta VDJ combinations and CDR3 sequences used genomic DNA as the template. TCRdb trimmed the raw reads at Q25, called clones with MiXCR and kept productive beta chains. One record per CDR3 amino acid sequence lists the most common genes and DNA. This sample holds about 42,000 distinct CDR3 sequences; 65% to 70% were observed only once. The leading ten clones occupy about 22% of the sample. The sample comprised sorted CD4+, CD8+, or CD8+CD57+ T cells (not recorded which) from PBMCs. These receptors were collected from a human donor in good health, serving as a control.

The rearrangement links TRBV7-9 to TRBJ1-5, with no clear D. The CDR3 covers 14 residues. Germline CDR1 SEHNR, CDR2 FQNEAQ (reference sequence). Trimming left V 6 bases short and J 11 bases short, with 20 bases between. The CDR3 region is CASRNNGPSAAQHF. Here the CDR3 DNA reads TGTGCCAGCAGGAACAACGGTCCCAGCGCAGCCCAGCATTTT.

This clonotype was detected ten times or more. This sequence joins TRBV20-1 and TRBJ2-3, with 8 bases matching TRBD2. Germline trimming cut 1 base from V and 5 bases from J; bases unmatched to any gene: 17. Germline V gene data show CDR1 as DFQATT and CDR2 as SNEGSKA (reference sequence). This CDR3 contains 18 residues. CDR3 nucleotide sequence: TGCAGTGCTAGAGGGCCCCATGACGGGGGGGGGCCCTTAGATACGCAGTATTTT. Translating gives CSARGPHDGGGPLDTQYF.

The chain has TRBV19 and TRBJ2-1; D is ambiguous. Between the trimmed V and J ends, which lost 4 bases and 2 bases, there was a span of 12 bases. Germline CDR1 LNHDA, CDR2 SQIVND (reference sequence). This CDR3 has 15 residues. The CDR3 DNA reads as TGTGCCAGTAGTAGGGCGTATGGGACCTACAATGAGCAGTTCTTC. It translates to CASSRAYGTYNEQFF. Drawing the rest from reference TRBV19 and TRBJ2-1, the complete variable domain is DGGITQSPKYLFRKEGQNVTLSCEQNLNHDAMYWYRQDPGQGLRLIYYSQIVNDFQKGDIAEGYSVSREKKESFPLTVTSAQKNPTAFYLCASSRAYGTYNEQFFGPGTRLTVL.

The J gene is TRBJ2-3, the V gene TRBV11-1, with D possibly matching TRBD1 (5 bases). V was pared by 6 bases and J by 3 bases, with 16 bases between. CDR1 and CDR2 (germline): SGHAT, FQDESV (reference sequence). The CDR3 runs 15 residues. CDR3 amino acids: CASSPDRAMTDTQYF. The CDR3 bases are TGTGCCAGCAGTCCCGACAGAGCTATGACAGATACGCAGTATTTT.

This clonotype ranks as medium-sized. The chain couples TRBV20-1 to TRBJ1-1; a possible D gene is TRBD1 (5 bases). The CDR3 is 13 amino acids. Trimming shortened V by 3 bases and J by 4 bases, and 12 bases separated the two germline ends. Per germline, CDR1 DFQATT and CDR2 SNEGSKA (reference sequence). The CDR3 reads CSARGVGATEAFF. The CDR3 DNA sequence: TGCAGTGCTAGGGGGGTAGGGGCCACTGAAGCTTTCTTT.

The chain uses TRBV2 and TRBJ2-7; D is perhaps TRBD2 (5 bases). Looked up from germline, CDR1 is SNHLY and CDR2 is FYNNEI. Trimming took 8 bases from V and 2 from J, leaving 13 bases between them. This CDR3 contains 13 residues. The CDR3: CASATTRTYEQYF. The CDR3 bases are TGTGCCAGCGCCACTACTAGGACCTACGAGCAGTACTTC.

This chain uses TRBV9 with TRBJ1-2, with 7 bases matching TRBD1. V trimming: 3 bases; J trimming: 13 bases; junction bases outside the gene matches: 6. CDR3 length equals 11 residues. CDR1 is SGDLS, CDR2 YYNGEE, per germline. CDR3 in DNA: TGTGCCAGCAGCGACAGGGGAGTTCTCACCTTC. Protein sequence: CASSDRGVLTF.

The chain is built from TRBV2 and TRBJ2-7; D is undetermined. The germline V and J ends were trimmed by 4 bases and 2 bases, with 9 bases remaining between them. The CDR3 length is 13 residues. Looked up from germline, CDR1 is SNHLY and CDR2 is FYNNEI. This chain's CDR3 is CASSGGMAYEQYF. The CDR3 DNA sequence: TGTGCCAGCAGTGGAGGCATGGCCTACGAGCAGTACTTC.

This clonotype was seen just once. The V and J genes are TRBV29-1 and TRBJ2-7; 7 bases fit TRBD2. The CDR3 consists of 13 residues. J lost 0 bases, V lost 4 bases, and 3 bases had no gene match. Germline assignment: CDR1 SQVTM and CDR2 ANQGSEA. CDR3 sequence reads: CSVVLADSYEQYF. The CDR3, as DNA: TGCAGCGTTGTTCTAGCGGACTCCTACGAGCAGTACTTC.

This clonotype is medium-sized (0.01 to 0.1%). This chain uses TRBV7-8 with TRBJ2-7; D gene uncertain. Between the trimmed V and J ends, which lost 1 base and 3 bases, there was a span of 7 bases. Germline V gene data show CDR1 as SGHVS and CDR2 as FQNEAQ. The CDR3 totals 13 residues. The DNA of the CDR3 is TGTGCCAGCAGCTTAGGAGGCTTCTACGAGCAGTACTTC. Translation: CASSLGGFYEQYF.

The chain recombines TRBV10-3 with TRBJ1-2; no clear D gene. From germline, CDR1 is ENHRY and CDR2 SYGVKD. V lost 2 bases to trimming and J lost 12 bases, with 16 bases between them. This CDR3 contains 13 residues. CDR3 sequence: CAISERGDAEDTF. The CDR3, as DNA: TGTGCCATCAGTGAGAGAGGTGACGCTGAGGACACCTTC.

This clonotype has just one count. V and J are TRBV2 and TRBJ2-5, with 10 bases that match TRBD1. The CDR3 has 13 amino acids. The ends lost 7 bases at V and 6 bases at J; junction bases unmatched: 5. CDR1 is SNHLY, CDR2 FYNNEI, per germline. CDR3 sequence reads: CASTPTGGQTQYF. As DNA, the CDR3 is TGTGCCAGCACTCCGACAGGGGGCCAGACCCAGTACTTC.

Details on this clonotype: At one of its ends the junction is not consistent with the germline gene, which may arise from a read error. The chain has TRBV7-8 and TRBJ1-1, with D possibly being TRBD1 (6 bases). Germline assignment: CDR1 SGHVS and CDR2 FQNEAQ. The length of the CDR3 is 17 residues. CDR3 protein: CASSLDSPGHSNTEAFF. In DNA, the CDR3 is TGCGCCAGCAGCTTAGACAGCCCGGGACACTCGAACACTGAAGCTTTCTTT.

The chain recombines TRBV15 with TRBJ1-6, with D perhaps TRBD1 (5 bases). The CDR3 spans 15 residues. Trimming cost V 4 bases and J 6 bases, with 13 bases left between them. The germline gives CDR1 LNHNV, CDR2 YYDKDF (reference sequence). The CDR3 loop is CATSTRTGVNSPLHF. CDR3 DNA: TGTGCCACCAGCACCCGGACGGGGGTTAATTCACCCCTCCACTTT.

For the CDR3, the DNA is TGTGCCAGCAGCTTAAGGGAGGGCTCCTACAATGAGCAGTTCTTC. Translated, it gives CASSLREGSYNEQFF. The V and J genes are TRBV7-7 and TRBJ2-1; 7 positions match TRBD2. This CDR3 has 15 residues. Germline lookup yields CDR1 SSHAT and CDR2 FNYEAQ (reference sequence). J was trimmed by 0 bases and V by 2 bases; bases with no gene match: 1.

This chain joins TRBV7-2 and TRBJ1-5, with D hard to call. V lost 2 bases and J 4 bases, leaving 6 bases between the germline ends. The CDR3 spans 13 residues. The germline V gene has CDR1 SGHTA and CDR2 FQGNSA. CDR3 sequence reads: CASSLMGNQPQHF. In DNA form, the CDR3 reads TGTGCCAGCAGCTTAATGGGTAATCAGCCCCAGCATTTT.

The rearrangement uses TRBV10-3 and TRBJ1-1; weak D call: TRBD1 (5 bases). V lost 9 bases and J 7 bases, leaving 18 bases between the germline ends. The CDR3 length is 13 residues. CDR1 is ENHRY and CDR2 is SYGVKD in the germline V gene. The CDR3: CAIGAEGAVEAFF. In nucleotides, the CDR3 is TGTGCCATAGGGGCGGAGGGCGCCGTTGAAGCTTTCTTT.

V gene TRBV9 combines with J gene TRBJ1-4, with a possible D match to TRBD1 (6 bases). The CDR3 runs 15 residues. CDR1 and CDR2 (germline): SGDLS, YYNGEE. Trimming took 3 bases from V and 7 from J, leaving 16 bases between them. CDR3 nucleotide sequence: TGTGCCAGCAGCGCCACAGGGTTCCTGGGTGAAAAACTGTTTTTT. As protein: CASSATGFLGEKLFF.

CDR3 residues: CASSFVEDGYTF. The CDR3 nucleotides are TGTGCCAGCAGCTTCGTAGAGGATGGCTACACCTTC. The chain recombines TRBV7-9 with TRBJ1-2; no definite D call. Germline lookup yields CDR1 SEHNR and CDR2 FQNEAQ (reference sequence). CDR3 size: 12 residues. V gave up 3 bases and J gave up 6 bases, with 8 bases separating them. The variable domain in full, completed from reference TRBV7-9 and TRBJ1-2, reads DTGVSQNPRHKITKRGQNVTFRCDPISEHNRLYWYRQTLGQGPEFLTYFQNEAQLEKSRLLSDRFSAERPKGSFSTLEIQRTEQGDSAMYLCASSFVEDGYTFGSGTRLTVV.